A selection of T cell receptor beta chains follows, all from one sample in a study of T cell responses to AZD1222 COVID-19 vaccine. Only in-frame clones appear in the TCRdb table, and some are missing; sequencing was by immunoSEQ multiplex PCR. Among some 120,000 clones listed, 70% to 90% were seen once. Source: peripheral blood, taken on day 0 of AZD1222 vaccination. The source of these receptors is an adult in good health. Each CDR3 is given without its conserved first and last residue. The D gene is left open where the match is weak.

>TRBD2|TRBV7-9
ALLREGRETQY
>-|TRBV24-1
ATSDFKSGNYGYT
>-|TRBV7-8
ASSFYRDTEAF
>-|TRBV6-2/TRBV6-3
ASSLEGAGTTYNEQF
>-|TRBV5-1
ASRGAQNMNTEAF
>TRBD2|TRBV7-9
ASSLATSGTYEQY
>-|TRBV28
ASSFSSIGQPQH
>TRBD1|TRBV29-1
SVETGTEKLF
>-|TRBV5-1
ASSLVLGQGYGYT
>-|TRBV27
ASSLSVSLQSAQH
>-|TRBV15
ATSRVVTSSGNTIY
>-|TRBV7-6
ASSLGPSDYYNEQF
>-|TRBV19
ATRPGLQETQY
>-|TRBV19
ASADRLNEKLF
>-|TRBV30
AWRREQNYGYT
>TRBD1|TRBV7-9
ASSSTGATSYNSPLH
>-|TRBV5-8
ASSLSGYGYT
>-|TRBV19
ASSITGRFNTEAF
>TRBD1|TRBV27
ASSSRGTAYEQY
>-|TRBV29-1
SVEVPQVKQY
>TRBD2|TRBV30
AWMGGYEQY
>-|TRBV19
ASSIRGHTNTEAF
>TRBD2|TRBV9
ASTTAGGREETQY
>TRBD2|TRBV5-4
ASTVNSGGPPETQY
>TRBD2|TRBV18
ASSTGTSGYNEQF
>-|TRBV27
ASSLLQGRSSSYEQY
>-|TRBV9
ASSVGAGAQPQH
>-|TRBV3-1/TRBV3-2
ASSQEKGSLSTDTQY
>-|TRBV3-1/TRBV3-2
ASRGQSGNTGEKLF
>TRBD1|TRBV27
ASSTGQGNTDTQY
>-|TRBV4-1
ASSPQWRTNQPQH
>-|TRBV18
ASSPINTKNTEAF
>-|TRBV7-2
ASSLGSPRGVEAF
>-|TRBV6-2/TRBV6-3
ASSPLRQALNQPQH
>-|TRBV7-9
ASSLERTTYEQY
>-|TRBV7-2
ASSTYRQPQH
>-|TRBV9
ASSPTLRGLRTDTQY
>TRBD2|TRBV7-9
ATIPGRDNEQF
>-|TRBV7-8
ASSLVGGVGYT
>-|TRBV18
ASSRANRREKLF
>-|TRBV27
ASRGRAYTEAF
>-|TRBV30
AWSVQLGAYEQY
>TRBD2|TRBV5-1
ASSFSGTSGRNEQF
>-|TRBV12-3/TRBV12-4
ASRWGEGQPQH
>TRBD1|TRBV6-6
ASSRTGRRGSYNEQF
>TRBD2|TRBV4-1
ASSHPGAGRGGNDSTDTQY
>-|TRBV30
AWSVDTYNEQF
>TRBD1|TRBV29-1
SAGQDFRGYT
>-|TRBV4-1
ASSQVGTGLPKQY
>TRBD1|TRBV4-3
ASSQDWTGKEKLF
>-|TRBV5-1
ASSLGQGAGNTIY
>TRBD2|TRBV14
ASSQDFIWRESGNEQF
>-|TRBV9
ASSVDNTQY
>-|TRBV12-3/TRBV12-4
ASSLEGEKLF
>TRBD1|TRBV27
ASSLSLTGDGYT
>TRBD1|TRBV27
ASSRTWDRGNYEQY
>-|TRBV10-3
AVGGFYNEQF
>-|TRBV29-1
SVPAGYGSSYNEQF
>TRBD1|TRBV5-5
ASSLATGGGLHEQY